This TCR beta chain was documented in a study of Ad26.COV2.S vaccination and SARS-CoV-2 variants. Study-level points and caveats: Placebo and vaccine recipients had non-spike TCR breadth that was similar.

On this clone itself: The target antigen is unknown.

Measured with immunoSEQ multiplex PCR; TCRdb has only the in-frame clones, and not every one. The repertoire holds about 320,000 clones, around 83% seen once, with under 2% in the top ten. Treatment in this sample: some 20 received Ad26.COV2.S at low or high dose, single or two shots; five or six received placebo; per-sample allocation not given. The samples date from day 63 after the first vaccine or placebo injection. Vaccination used an Ad26 vector expressing Wuhan-strain SARS-CoV-2 spike. The CDR3 loop spans 14 amino acids. Germline CDR1 SGHDT, CDR2 YYEEEE. V dropped 2 bases and J dropped 2 bases, with 10 bases sitting between them.

The V and J genes are TRBV5-6 and TRBJ2-5, with D hard to call. This sequence was found in a person between 18 and 60 years old who received the Ad26.COV2.S COVID-19 vaccine or a placebo. The sequenced sample was peripheral blood, obtained in a trial of Ad26.COV2.S vaccine versus placebo. The CDR3 sequence: CASSLPQNQETQYF. As DNA, the CDR3 is TGTGCCAGCAGCTTACCTCAGAATCAAGAGACCCAGTACTTC. The variable domain in full, with the rest retrieved from reference TRBV5-6 and TRBJ2-5, is DAGVTQSPTHLIKTRGQQVTLRCSPKSGHDTVSWYQQALGQGPQFIFQYYEEEERQRGNFPDRFSGHQFPNYSSELNVNALLLGDSALYLCASSLPQNQETQYFGPGTRLLVL.